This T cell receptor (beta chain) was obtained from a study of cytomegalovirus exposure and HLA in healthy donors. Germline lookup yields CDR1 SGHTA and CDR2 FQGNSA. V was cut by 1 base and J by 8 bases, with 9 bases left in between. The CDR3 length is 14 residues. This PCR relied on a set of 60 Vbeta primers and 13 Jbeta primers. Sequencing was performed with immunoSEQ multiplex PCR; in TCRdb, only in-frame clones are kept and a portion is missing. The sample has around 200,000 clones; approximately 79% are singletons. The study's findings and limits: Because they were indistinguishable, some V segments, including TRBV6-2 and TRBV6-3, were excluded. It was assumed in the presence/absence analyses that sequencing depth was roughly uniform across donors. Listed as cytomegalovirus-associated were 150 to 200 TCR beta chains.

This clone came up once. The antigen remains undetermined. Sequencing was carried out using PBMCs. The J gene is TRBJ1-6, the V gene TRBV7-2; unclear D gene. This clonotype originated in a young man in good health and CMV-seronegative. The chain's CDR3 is CASSLEVRDSPLHF. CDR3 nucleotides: TGTGCCAGCAGCTTAGAGGTCCGGGATTCACCCCTCCACTTT.